The 5 T cell receptor beta chains below all came from one sample that was sequenced in a study of prognosis after radiotherapy for stage I lung cancer. Two-round multiplex PCR on genomic DNA was the method by which TCR beta CDR3 was amplified. It was primers specific to each TRBV and TRBJ gene that first-round PCR used. MiXCR, applied by TCRdb to the multiplex PCR reads, yields one record per CDR3 protein. The data show nearly 20,000 distinct CDR3 sequences, roughly 28% seen once. The specimen was PBMCs, collected before or after stereotactic body radiation therapy (not recorded which). These receptors were obtained from a donor aged 50 or older with non-small cell lung cancer.

This clonotype was recorded at least ten times. The chain couples TRBV5-4 to TRBJ1-6; 9 bases are shared with TRBD1. This CDR3 contains 15 residues. CDR1 and CDR2 from the germline V gene are SGHNT and YYREEE (reference sequence). The V gene end was trimmed by 4 bases and the J gene end by 9 bases; junction bases not matched to a gene: 8. Here the CDR3 reads CASSGPGQGGSPLHF. CDR3 coding DNA: TGTGCCAGCAGCGGGCCGGGACAGGGCGGTTCACCCCTCCACTTT.

This clonotype was counted many times. The chain carries TRBV11-2 and TRBJ2-3, with D possibly matching TRBD2 (5 bases). This CDR3 comprises 15 residues. Germline V gene lookup returns CDR1 SGHAT and CDR2 FQNNGV. V lost 0 bases, J lost 0 bases, and 7 bases lay in between. CDR3 residues: CASSLDSSSTDTQYF. In nucleotides, the CDR3 is TGTGCCAGCAGCTTAGACTCTAGCAGCACAGATACGCAGTATTTT.

This clonotype was counted only a few times. The chain combines TRBV27 with TRBJ2-7, with 7 bases that match TRBD1. Germline CDR1 MNHEY, CDR2 SMNVEV (reference sequence). The junction had 16 bases not matched to a gene; V was cut back by 6 bases and J by 8 bases. The CDR3 loop spans 15 amino acids. The CDR3 spells CASRLMLSGGVQQYF. The CDR3 DNA reads TGTGCCAGCAGACTTATGCTATCAGGGGGAGTGCAGCAGTACTTC.

This clonotype was seen repeatedly, ten times or more. Written as DNA, the CDR3 is TGTGCCAGCAGCGTAACGGGACAGTTTCACAATGAGCAGTTCTTC. This translates into CASSVTGQFHNEQFF. This chain connects TRBV9 to TRBJ2-1, with 7 bases that match TRBD1. V was clipped by 1 base and J by 5 bases; unmatched bases: 6. This CDR3 region has 15 residues. CDR1 and CDR2 (germline): SGDLS, YYNGEE.

This clonotype has a count of ten or more. This chain uses TRBV10-3 with TRBJ2-1; D is unresolved. V was cut by 3 bases and J by 6 bases, with 3 bases left in between. This CDR3 has 11 amino acids. In germline, CDR1 is ENHRY, CDR2 SYGVKD. The CDR3 bases are TGTGCCATCAGTGATTCCAATGAGCAGTTCTTC. Its protein product is CAISDSNEQFF.